A selection of T cell receptor beta chains follows, all from one sample in a study of cytomegalovirus exposure and HLA in healthy donors. Method: immunoSEQ multiplex PCR; TCRdb's copy keeps in-frame clones and lacks some. The profile shows around 190,000 clones, 80% to 90% of them singletons. The sample consisted of PBMCs. These receptors were obtained from a girl aged 2 to 9 in good health and CMV-seropositive. Both conserved end residues are part of each CDR3. The D gene is left open where the match is weak. For some rows the clone size is stated as once, few or many, or as a class when expanded; others skip it.

v_call: TRBV11-3; d_call: NA; clone_size: few; j_call: TRBJ1-2; cdr3_aa: CASSLGQLYGYTF; cdr3_nt: TGTGCCAGCAGCCTCGGACAGCTCTATGGCTACACCTTC
v_call: TRBV7-8; d_call: TRBD2; clone_size: NA; j_call: TRBJ2-2; cdr3_aa: CASSATSGSGRTGELFF; cdr3_nt: TGTGCCAGCAGCGCCACCTCTGGTAGCGGGAGGACCGGGGAGCTGTTTTTT
v_call: TRBV5-6; d_call: NA; clone_size: NA; j_call: TRBJ2-1; cdr3_aa: CASSLGLAPSVEQFF; cdr3_nt: TGTGCCAGCAGCTTGGGGCTAGCGCCCTCGGTGGAGCAGTTCTTC
v_call: TRBV5-4; d_call: NA; clone_size: NA; j_call: TRBJ1-1; cdr3_aa: CASSPGGGNTEAFF; cdr3_nt: TGTGCCAGCAGCCCCGGGGGGGGGAACACTGAAGCTTTCTTT
v_call: TRBV6-5; d_call: TRBD1; clone_size: NA; j_call: TRBJ2-2; cdr3_aa: CASRNTGAGELFF; cdr3_nt: TGTGCCAGCAGGAATACAGGGGCCGGGGAGCTGTTTTTT
v_call: TRBV19; d_call: TRBD1; clone_size: NA; j_call: TRBJ1-5; cdr3_aa: CASSGTGGAIKPQHF; cdr3_nt: TGTGCCAGTAGTGGGACAGGGGGCGCGATTAAGCCCCAGCATTTT
v_call: TRBV27; d_call: TRBD1; clone_size: few; j_call: TRBJ1-1; cdr3_aa: CASSPMGDSTLNTEAFF; cdr3_nt: TGTGCCAGCAGTCCGATGGGGGACAGTACTTTGAACACTGAAGCTTTCTTT
v_call: TRBV6-6; d_call: NA; clone_size: few; j_call: TRBJ1-1; cdr3_aa: CASSIMRTEAFF; cdr3_nt: TGTGCCAGCAGCATCATGAGGACTGAAGCTTTCTTT
v_call: TRBV6-1; d_call: TRBD2; clone_size: NA; j_call: TRBJ2-5; cdr3_aa: CASSVSSGSLETQYF; cdr3_nt: TGTGCCAGCAGTGTGAGTAGCGGGAGTTTGGAGACCCAGTACTTC
v_call: TRBV28; d_call: NA; clone_size: NA; j_call: TRBJ1-2; cdr3_aa: CATRTNYRANYGYTF; cdr3_nt: TGTGCCACTAGGACCAATTACAGGGCTAACTATGGCTACACCTTC
v_call: TRBV7-9; d_call: NA; clone_size: NA; j_call: TRBJ2-7; cdr3_aa: CASSILGGPYEQYF; cdr3_nt: TGTGCCAGCAGCATCCTGGGGGGACCCTACGAGCAGTACTTC
v_call: TRBV29-1; d_call: TRBD2; clone_size: NA; j_call: TRBJ2-7; cdr3_aa: CSVIKVIGGSQDEQYF; cdr3_nt: TGCAGCGTTATAAAGGTTATCGGCGGGAGCCAAGACGAGCAGTACTTC
v_call: TRBV7-3; d_call: NA; clone_size: NA; j_call: TRBJ2-3; cdr3_aa: CASSTRDTDTQYF; cdr3_nt: TGTGCCAGCAGCACCAGGGACACAGATACGCAGTATTTT
v_call: TRBV15; d_call: NA; clone_size: NA; j_call: TRBJ1-2; cdr3_aa: CATSRTYEEVGNGYTF; cdr3_nt: TGTGCCACCAGCAGAACCTACGAGGAGGTGGGGAATGGCTACACCTTC
v_call: TRBV20-1; d_call: NA; clone_size: NA; j_call: TRBJ1-2; cdr3_aa: CSSPVYGYTF; cdr3_nt: TGCAGTTCCCCAGTCTATGGCTACACCTTC
v_call: TRBV7-6; d_call: NA; clone_size: NA; j_call: TRBJ2-3; cdr3_aa: CASSLGLRNTDTQYF; cdr3_nt: TGTGCCAGCAGCCTTGGACTCCGAAACACAGATACGCAGTATTTT
v_call: TRBV7-6; d_call: NA; clone_size: NA; j_call: TRBJ2-7; cdr3_aa: CASSLASAYEQYF; cdr3_nt: TGTGCCAGCAGCTTAGCCTCTGCCTACGAGCAGTACTTC
v_call: TRBV6-1; d_call: NA; clone_size: NA; j_call: TRBJ2-1; cdr3_aa: CASSEAEIYEQFF; cdr3_nt: TGTGCCAGCAGTGAAGCGGAGATTTATGAGCAGTTCTTC
v_call: TRBV19; d_call: NA; clone_size: NA; j_call: TRBJ2-5; cdr3_aa: CASSIGLGGAYQETQYF; cdr3_nt: TGTGCCAGTAGTATAGGTTTGGGGGGGGCGTACCAAGAGACCCAGTACTTC
v_call: TRBV18; d_call: NA; clone_size: NA; j_call: TRBJ1-3; cdr3_aa: CASSPPPGVTGNTIYF; cdr3_nt: TGTGCCAGCTCACCCCCCCCGGGGGTAACTGGAAACACCATATATTTT
v_call: TRBV11-2; d_call: TRBD1; clone_size: NA; j_call: TRBJ1-5; cdr3_aa: CASIHKDRNQPQHF; cdr3_nt: TGTGCCAGCATCCACAAGGACAGGAATCAGCCCCAGCATTTT
v_call: TRBV9; d_call: NA; clone_size: NA; j_call: TRBJ1-5; cdr3_aa: CASSVDREGNQPQHF; cdr3_nt: TGTGCCAGCAGCGTAGACAGGGAAGGCAATCAGCCCCAGCATTTT